This T cell receptor beta chain was found in a study of shared clonotypes between healthy human individuals (dated by TCRdb to about 2020). About the investigation overall: Two women and three men aged 18 to 49 years were included in the cohort. For each donor, CD4 naive and CD4 memory were each given three plates, CD8 naive was given two plates, and CD8 memory was given one plate. To increase sequencing depth and limit assay-specific biases, different laboratories used diverse techniques to prepare libraries and sequence TCR repertoires. Per donor, leukapheresis produced somewhere between about 0.8 and 9.5 billion PBMCs. To estimate repertoire size and how much clonotypes are shared between individuals, the study performed deep sequencing of blood TCR repertoires from roughly five healthy adults.

Using the deep immunoSEQ assay, multiplex PCR amplified TCR CDR3 regions from genomic DNA. Genomic DNA extracted from each cell subset was distributed evenly over all wells of several immunoSEQ 96-well plates, and each plate served as one replicate. For sorted subsets, around 200 ng genomic DNA, equal to 30,000 or so T cell genomes, was loaded into each replicate PCR. Purified libraries were quantified with a Qubit 3.0 fluorometer, sized on a Bioanalyzer 2100, and re-quantified with the KAPA Library Quantification kit. Every immunoSEQ 96-well plate was sequenced on a dedicated single-read 150-cycle Illumina NextSeq 550 flow cell. Regarding the original processing steps: The immunoSEQ output contained only junctional sequences without quality scores, so filtering could not match that applied to full-length reads. To assign V/J genes and CDR3, sequences were annotated using PyIR, a Python wrapper for IgBLAST v1.9, with IMGT germline references. Any read was removed if the V/J assignment was weak (E-value above 1e-6), the CDR3 was missing, or the read contained stop codons, out-of-frame junctions, or ambiguous translated residues. V3J clonotypes were defined as sequences sharing an identical inferred V gene, J gene, and CDR3 amino acid sequence. The percentage overlap between two repertoires was calculated by dividing the number of shared unique clonotypes by the size of the smaller repertoire. Three approaches were used to assess repertoire richness: RTK rarefaction, the Chao1 estimator, and Recon v2.1 estimates of unobserved clonotypes. Generation probabilities were computed with OLGA for all TCRbeta clonotypes obtained by the gDNA method from four donors. TCRdb stores this immuneACCESS table with in-frame sequences only. Part of the clones is absent; in the studies checked, under half of the shortfall reflects unresolved V genes, and no reason is known for the rest. For V, J and clone size, that table is used; D and trimming come from the DNA. This sample lists 550,000 to 750,000 clones; about 91% were detected once. The top ten clones comprise approximately 24% of the sample.

General study outcomes and caveats: Sampling was restricted to blood, and TCR repertoires in tissue are likely to differ from TCR repertoires in blood. Incomplete sequencing was indicated by rarefaction of sorted-subset datasets, despite the large sequencing depth. Larger estimated clonotype richness was generally found for naive subsets than for memory subsets. Pairwise subsampling indicated that sequencing depth was expected to affect the degree of clonotype sharing among donors. The small number of donors limited the genetic and exposure-history diversity represented. Sharing across a handful of donors was observed for about 5% of naive CD4, under 4% of naive CD8, 2.3% of memory CD4, and about 0.4% of memory CD8 clonotypes. Higher generation probabilities were observed for clonotypes shared by all four sorted-subset donors than for non-shared clonotypes.

About this clone itself: No antigen is known for it. No base-level quality is on record; no much larger clone is a single base apart.

The junction carries 9 bases between V and J, which are trimmed by 5 bases and 0 bases respectively. From a lookup of the germline V gene (reference sequence), CDR1 and CDR2 are PRHDT and FYEKMQ. Its CDR3 holds 14 amino acids, cysteine through phenylalanine. Only the CDR3 DNA is retained, 42 bases long and in frame from the first base. CD8 naive samples consisted of CD45RO-negative cells that were positively selected for CCR7, yielding a CD45RA+CCR7+ population without TemRA cells. The donors were healthy, HIV-negative adults who had no recently reported acute infections or vaccinations. Only Caucasian adults living in Nashville, Tennessee, USA were represented among the donors. After blood collection by leukapheresis, PBMCs were isolated using Ficoll-Histopaque density gradient centrifugation and then cryopreserved in the vapor phase of liquid nitrogen. Analytical flow cytometry was used to check the purity and quantity of each magnetically sorted T cell population. Genomic DNA was isolated from each sorted fraction and quantified by UV absorbance on a Nanodrop 2000c.

The receptor was isolated from a man in his thirties or forties in good health. This receptor chain uses TRBV13 and TRBJ2-3; TRBD2 is possibly the D segment (5 matching bases). The sequencing input was naive CD8+ T cells sorted from blood. The intended sense of this specimen's cell subset or site label: CD45RA+CCR7+. The CDR3 here reads CASSQRTSTDTQYF. The nucleotide sequence is given as TGTGCCAGCAGCCAAAGGACTAGCACAGATACGCAGTATTTT.